This T cell receptor beta chain was profiled in a study of blood T cell repertoires in COVID-19. The overall study: Sites across the United States, Italy and Spain contributed samples from acute and convalescent COVID-19. The analysed material was cDNA or gDNA that came from T cells, B-cell-depleted T cells, or PBMCs.

Authors' data handling: Amplifying reference gene primers gave estimates of nucleated cell counts. Sequenced by immunoSEQ multiplex PCR; TCRdb stores in-frame clones only, minus some. The V and J calls and clone size were taken over from that table, and D and trimming were inferred from the DNA. Here the sample spans about 140,000 clones, 70% to 80% being singletons. With V trimmed by 2 bases and J by 3 bases, 4 bases remained unmatched. The germline V gene encodes CDR1 SGHTA and CDR2 FQGTGA. The CDR3 is 15 amino acids. Sequencing input: peripheral blood. The rearrangement uses TRBV7-3 and TRBJ2-1; 7 nucleotides agree with TRBD1. The clonotype comes from a woman aged 45-60 years with active or convalescent COVID-19. The CDR3 sequence is CASSLFPGGYNEQFF. CDR3 nucleotide sequence: TGTGCCAGCAGCTTATTTCCAGGGGGCTACAATGAGCAGTTCTTC.